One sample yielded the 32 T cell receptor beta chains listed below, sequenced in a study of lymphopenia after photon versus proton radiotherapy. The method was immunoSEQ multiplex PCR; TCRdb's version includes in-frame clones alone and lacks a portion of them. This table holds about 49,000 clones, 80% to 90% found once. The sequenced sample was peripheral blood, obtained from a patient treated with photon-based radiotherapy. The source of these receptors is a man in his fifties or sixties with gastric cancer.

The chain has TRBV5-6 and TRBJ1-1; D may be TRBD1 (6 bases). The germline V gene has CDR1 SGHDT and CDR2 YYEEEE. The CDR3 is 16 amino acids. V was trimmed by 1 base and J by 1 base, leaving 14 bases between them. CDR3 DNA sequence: TGTGCCAGCAGCTTGTTTGGGGGGCCGCCGAACACTGAAGCTTTCTTT. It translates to CASSLFGGPPNTEAFF.

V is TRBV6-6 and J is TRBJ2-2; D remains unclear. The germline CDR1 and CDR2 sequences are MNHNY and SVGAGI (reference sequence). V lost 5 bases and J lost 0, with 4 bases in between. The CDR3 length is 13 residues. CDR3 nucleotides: TGTGCCAGCAGTCCTTCGAACACCGGGGAGCTGTTTTTT. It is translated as CASSPSNTGELFF.

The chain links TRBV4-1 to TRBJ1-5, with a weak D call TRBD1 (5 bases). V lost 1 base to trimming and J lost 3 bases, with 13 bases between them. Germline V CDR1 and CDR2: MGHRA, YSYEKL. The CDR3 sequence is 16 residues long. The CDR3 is CASSQVGRGPNQPQHF. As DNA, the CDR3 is TGCGCCAGCAGCCAAGTGGGGAGGGGACCCAATCAGCCCCAGCATTTT.

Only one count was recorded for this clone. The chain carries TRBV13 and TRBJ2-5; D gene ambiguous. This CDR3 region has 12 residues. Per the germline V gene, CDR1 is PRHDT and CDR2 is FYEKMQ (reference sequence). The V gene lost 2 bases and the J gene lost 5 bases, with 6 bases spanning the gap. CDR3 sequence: CASSLSLETQYF. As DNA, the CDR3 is TGTGCCAGCAGCTTAAGTCTGGAGACCCAGTACTTC.

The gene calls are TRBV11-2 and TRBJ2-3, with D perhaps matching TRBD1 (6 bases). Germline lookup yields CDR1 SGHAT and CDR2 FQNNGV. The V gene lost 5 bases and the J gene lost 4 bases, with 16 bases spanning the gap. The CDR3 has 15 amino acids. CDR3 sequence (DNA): TGTGCCAGCAGCCTTCTCAGGGGTGGTGCAGATACGCAGTATTTT. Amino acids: CASSLLRGGADTQYF.

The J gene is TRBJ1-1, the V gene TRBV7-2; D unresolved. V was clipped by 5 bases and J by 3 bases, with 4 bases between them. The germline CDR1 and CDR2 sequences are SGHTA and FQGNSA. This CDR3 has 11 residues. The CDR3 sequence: CASSPYTEAFF. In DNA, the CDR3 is TGTGCCAGCAGCCCATACACTGAAGCTTTCTTT.

The CDR3 region has the DNA TGTGCCAGCAGCTCAGGGGACCTAACCTATGGCTACACCTTC. This encodes CASSSGDLTYGYTF. V is TRBV7-9 and J is TRBJ1-2; tentatively, D is TRBD1 (6 bases). Trimming shortened V by 4 bases and J by 4 bases, and 13 bases separated the two germline ends. CDR1 SEHNR and CDR2 FQNEAQ come from the germline V gene (reference sequence). The CDR3 length is 14 residues. Drawing the rest from reference TRBV7-9 and TRBJ1-2, the complete variable domain is DTGVSQNPRHKITKRGQNVTFRCDPISEHNRLYWYRQTLGQGPEFLTYFQNEAQLEKSRLLSDRFSAERPKGSFSTLEIQRTEQGDSAMYLCASSSGDLTYGYTFGSGTRLTVV.

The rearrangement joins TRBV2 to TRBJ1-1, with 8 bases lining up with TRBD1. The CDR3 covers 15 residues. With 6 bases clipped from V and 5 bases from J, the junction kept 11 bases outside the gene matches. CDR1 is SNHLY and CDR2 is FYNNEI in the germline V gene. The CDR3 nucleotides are TGTGCCAGCAGCGCTCCCTCAGGGGGCGTTACTGAAGCTTTCTTT. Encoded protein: CASSAPSGGVTEAFF.

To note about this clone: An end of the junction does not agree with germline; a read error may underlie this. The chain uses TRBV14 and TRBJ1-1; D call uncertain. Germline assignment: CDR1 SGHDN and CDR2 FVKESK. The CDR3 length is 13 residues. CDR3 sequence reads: CASTQGMNTEAFF. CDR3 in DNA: TGTGCCAGCACCCAAGGTATGAACACTGAAGCTTTCTTT. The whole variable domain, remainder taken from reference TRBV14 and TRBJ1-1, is EAGVTQFPSHSVIEKGQTVTLRCDPISGHDNLYWYRRVMGKEIKFLLHFVKESKQDESGMPNNRFLAERTGGTYSTLKVQPAELEDSGVYFCASTQGMNTEAFFGQGTRLTVV.

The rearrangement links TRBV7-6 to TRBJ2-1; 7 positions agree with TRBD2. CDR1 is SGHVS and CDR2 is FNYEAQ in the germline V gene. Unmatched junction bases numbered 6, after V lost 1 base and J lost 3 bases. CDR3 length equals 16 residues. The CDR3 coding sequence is TGTGCCAGCAGCTTAGAGCCGGGAGGAGGCTACAATGAGCAGTTCTTC. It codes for CASSLEPGGGYNEQFF.

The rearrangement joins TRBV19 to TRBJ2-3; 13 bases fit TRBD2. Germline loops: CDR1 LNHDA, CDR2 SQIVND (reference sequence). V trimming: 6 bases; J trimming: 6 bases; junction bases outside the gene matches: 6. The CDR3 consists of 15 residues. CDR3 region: CASRMTSGRSDTQYF. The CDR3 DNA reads TGTGCCAGTAGGATGACTAGCGGGAGGTCTGATACGCAGTATTTT.

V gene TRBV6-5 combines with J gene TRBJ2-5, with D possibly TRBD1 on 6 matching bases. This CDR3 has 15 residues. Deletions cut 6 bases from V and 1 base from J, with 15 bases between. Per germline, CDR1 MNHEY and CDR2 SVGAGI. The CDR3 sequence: CASSRRGTFQETQYF. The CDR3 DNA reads TGTGCCAGCAGCCGAAGGGGGACCTTCCAAGAGACCCAGTACTTC.

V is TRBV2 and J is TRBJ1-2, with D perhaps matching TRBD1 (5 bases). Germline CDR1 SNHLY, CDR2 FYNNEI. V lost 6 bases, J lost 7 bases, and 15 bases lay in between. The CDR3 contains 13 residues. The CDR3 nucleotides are TGTGCCAGCAGCGCATCCGGGACCGGTGGCTACACCTTC. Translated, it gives CASSASGTGGYTF. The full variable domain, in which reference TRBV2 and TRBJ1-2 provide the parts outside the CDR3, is EPEVTQTPSHQVTQMGQEVILRCVPISNHLYFYWYRQILGQKVEFLVSFYNNEISEKSEIFDDQFSVERPDGSNFTLKIRSTKLEDSAMYFCASSASGTGGYTFGSGTRLTVV.

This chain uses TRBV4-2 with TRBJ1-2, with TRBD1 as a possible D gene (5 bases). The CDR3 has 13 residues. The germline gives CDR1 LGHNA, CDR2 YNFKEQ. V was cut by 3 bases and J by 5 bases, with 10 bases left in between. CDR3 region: CASSQGGPYGYTF. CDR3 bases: TGTGCCAGCAGCCAGGGGGGTCCTTATGGCTACACCTTC.

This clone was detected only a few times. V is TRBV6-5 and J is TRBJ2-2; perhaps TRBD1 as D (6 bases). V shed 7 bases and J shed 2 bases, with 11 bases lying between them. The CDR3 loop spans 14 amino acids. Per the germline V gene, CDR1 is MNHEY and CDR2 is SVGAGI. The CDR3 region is CASTQGPNTGELFF. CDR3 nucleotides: TGTGCCAGCACACAGGGACCCAACACCGGGGAGCTGTTTTTT.

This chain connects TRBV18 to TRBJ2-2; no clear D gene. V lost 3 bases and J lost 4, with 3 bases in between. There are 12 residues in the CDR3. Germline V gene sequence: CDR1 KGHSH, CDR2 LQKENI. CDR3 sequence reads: CASSPSTGELFF. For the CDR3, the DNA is TGTGCCAGCTCACCGAGCACCGGGGAGCTGTTTTTT.

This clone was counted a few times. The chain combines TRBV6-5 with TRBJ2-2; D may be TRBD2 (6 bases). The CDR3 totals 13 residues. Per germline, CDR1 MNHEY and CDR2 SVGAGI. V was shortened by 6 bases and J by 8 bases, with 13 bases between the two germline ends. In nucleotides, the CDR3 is TGTGCCAGCAGGGGGGACTTGTCGGGGGAGCTGTTTTTT. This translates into CASRGDLSGELFF.

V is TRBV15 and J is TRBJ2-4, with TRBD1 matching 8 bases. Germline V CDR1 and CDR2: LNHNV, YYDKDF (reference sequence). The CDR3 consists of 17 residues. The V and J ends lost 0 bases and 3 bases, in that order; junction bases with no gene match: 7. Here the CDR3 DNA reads TGTGCCACCAGCAGAGACAGGGGGCCCTTAGTCAAAAACATTCAGTACTTC. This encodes CATSRDRGPLVKNIQYF.

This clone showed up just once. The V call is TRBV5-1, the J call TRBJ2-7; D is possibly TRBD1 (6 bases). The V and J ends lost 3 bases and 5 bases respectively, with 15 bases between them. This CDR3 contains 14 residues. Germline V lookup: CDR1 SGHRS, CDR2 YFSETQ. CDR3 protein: CASSSLRYRDEQYF. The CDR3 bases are TGCGCCAGCAGCTCGTTGCGTTACAGGGACGAGCAGTACTTC.

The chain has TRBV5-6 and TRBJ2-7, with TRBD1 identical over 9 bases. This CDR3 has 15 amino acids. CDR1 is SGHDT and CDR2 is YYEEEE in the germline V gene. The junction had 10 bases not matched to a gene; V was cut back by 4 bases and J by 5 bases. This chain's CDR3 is CASSTPGQGLDEQYF. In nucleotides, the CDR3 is TGTGCCAGCAGCACCCCGGGACAGGGTCTCGACGAGCAGTACTTC. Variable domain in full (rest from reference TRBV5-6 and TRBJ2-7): DAGVTQSPTHLIKTRGQQVTLRCSPKSGHDTVSWYQQALGQGPQFIFQYYEEEERQRGNFPDRFSGHQFPNYSSELNVNALLLGDSALYLCASSTPGQGLDEQYFGPGTRLTVT.

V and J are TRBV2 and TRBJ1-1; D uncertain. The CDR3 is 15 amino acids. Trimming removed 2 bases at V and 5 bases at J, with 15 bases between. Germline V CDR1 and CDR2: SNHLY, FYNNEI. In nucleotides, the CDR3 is TGTGCCAGCAGTGAAATGGGGTCCCGTAAGACTGAAGCTTTCTTT. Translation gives CASSEMGSRKTEAFF.

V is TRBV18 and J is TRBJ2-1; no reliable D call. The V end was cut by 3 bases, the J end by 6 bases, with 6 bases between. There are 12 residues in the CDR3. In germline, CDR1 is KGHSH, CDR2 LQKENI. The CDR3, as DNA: TGTGCCAGCTCACCCAGGATCAATGAGCAGTTCTTC. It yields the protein CASSPRINEQFF.

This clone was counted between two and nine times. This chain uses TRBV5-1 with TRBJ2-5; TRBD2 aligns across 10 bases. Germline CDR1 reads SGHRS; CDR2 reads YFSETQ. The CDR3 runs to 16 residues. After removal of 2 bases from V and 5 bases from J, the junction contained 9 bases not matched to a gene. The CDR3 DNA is TGCGCCAGCAGCTTCGAATTAGCGGGAGGTGTTGAGACCCAGTACTTC. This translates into CASSFELAGGVETQYF. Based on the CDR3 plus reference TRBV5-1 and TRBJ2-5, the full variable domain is KAGVTQTPRYLIKTRGQQVTLSCSPISGHRSVSWYQQTPGQGLQFLFEYFSETQRNKGNFPGRFSGRQFSNSRSEMNVSTLELGDSALYLCASSFELAGGVETQYFGPGTRLLVL.

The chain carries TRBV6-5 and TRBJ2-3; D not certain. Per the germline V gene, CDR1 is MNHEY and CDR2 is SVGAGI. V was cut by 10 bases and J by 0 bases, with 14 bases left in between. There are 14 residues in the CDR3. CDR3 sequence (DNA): TGTGCCACCCGCTACGGGTCTAGCACAGATACGCAGTATTTT. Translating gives CATRYGSSTDTQYF.

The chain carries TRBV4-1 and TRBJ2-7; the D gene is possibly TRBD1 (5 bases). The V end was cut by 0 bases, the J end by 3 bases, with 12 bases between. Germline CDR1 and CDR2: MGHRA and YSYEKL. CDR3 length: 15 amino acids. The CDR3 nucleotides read TGCGCCAGCAGCCAAGATAGGCACGGACACTACGAGCAGTACTTC. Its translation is CASSQDRHGHYEQYF.

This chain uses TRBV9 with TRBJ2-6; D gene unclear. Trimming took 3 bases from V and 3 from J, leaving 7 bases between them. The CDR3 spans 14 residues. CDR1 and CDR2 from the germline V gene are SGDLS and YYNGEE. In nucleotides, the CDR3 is TGTGCCAGCAGCGCCTTCGATGGGGCCAACGTCCTGACTTTC. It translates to CASSAFDGANVLTF. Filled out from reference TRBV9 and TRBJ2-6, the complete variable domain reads DSGVTQTPKHLITATGQRVTLRCSPRSGDLSVYWYQQSLDQGLQFLIQYYNGEERAKGNILERFSAQQFPDLHSELNLSSLELGDSALYFCASSAFDGANVLTFGAGSRLTVL.

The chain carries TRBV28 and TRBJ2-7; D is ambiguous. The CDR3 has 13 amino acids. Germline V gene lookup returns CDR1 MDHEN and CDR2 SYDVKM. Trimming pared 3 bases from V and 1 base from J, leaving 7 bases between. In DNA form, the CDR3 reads TGTGCCAGCAGTTTCGACGGTTCCTACGAGCAGTACTTC. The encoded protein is CASSFDGSYEQYF.

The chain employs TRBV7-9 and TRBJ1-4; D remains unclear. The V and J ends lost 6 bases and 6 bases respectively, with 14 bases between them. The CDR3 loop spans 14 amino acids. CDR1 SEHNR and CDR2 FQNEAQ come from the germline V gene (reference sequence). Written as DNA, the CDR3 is TGTGCCAGCAGGGCCCGGGAAGAGGATGAAAAACTGTTTTTT. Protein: CASRAREEDEKLFF.

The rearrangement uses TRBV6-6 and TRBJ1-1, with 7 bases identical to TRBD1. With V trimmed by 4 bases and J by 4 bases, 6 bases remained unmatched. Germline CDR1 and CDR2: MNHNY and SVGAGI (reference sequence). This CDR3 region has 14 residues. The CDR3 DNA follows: TGTGCCAGCAGTTTGCCGTCAGGGGGCACTGAAGCTTTCTTT. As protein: CASSLPSGGTEAFF.

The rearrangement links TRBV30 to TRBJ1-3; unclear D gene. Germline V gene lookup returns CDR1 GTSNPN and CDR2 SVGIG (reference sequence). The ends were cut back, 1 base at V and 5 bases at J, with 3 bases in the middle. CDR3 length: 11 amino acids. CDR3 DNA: TGTGCCTGGAGTGATAGAAACACCATATATTTT. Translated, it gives CAWSDRNTIYF.

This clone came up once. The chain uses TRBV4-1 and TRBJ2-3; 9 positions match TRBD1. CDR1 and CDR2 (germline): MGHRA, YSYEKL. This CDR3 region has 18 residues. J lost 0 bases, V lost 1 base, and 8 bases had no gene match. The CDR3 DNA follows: TGCGCCAGCAGCCAAGTTGCTCTCGGGACAGGGAGCACAGATACGCAGTATTTT. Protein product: CASSQVALGTGSTDTQYF.

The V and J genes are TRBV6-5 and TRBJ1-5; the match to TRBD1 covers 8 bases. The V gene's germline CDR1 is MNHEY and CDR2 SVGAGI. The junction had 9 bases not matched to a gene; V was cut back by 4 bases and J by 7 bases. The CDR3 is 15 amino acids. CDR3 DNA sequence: TGTGCCAGCAGTTTATCAGGGGGCGCTTGGCAGCCCCAGCATTTT. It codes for CASSLSGGAWQPQHF.